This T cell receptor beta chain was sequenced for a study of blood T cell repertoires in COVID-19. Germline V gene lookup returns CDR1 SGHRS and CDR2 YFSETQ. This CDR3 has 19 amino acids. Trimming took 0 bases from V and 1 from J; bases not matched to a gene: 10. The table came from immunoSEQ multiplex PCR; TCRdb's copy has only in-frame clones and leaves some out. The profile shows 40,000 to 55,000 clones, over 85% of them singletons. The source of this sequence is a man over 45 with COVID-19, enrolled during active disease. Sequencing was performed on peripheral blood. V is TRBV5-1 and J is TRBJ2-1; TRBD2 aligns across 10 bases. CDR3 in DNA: TGCGCCAGCAGCTTGGCTGGTCCTAGCGGGAGTCATTCCTACAATGAGCAGTTCTTC. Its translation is CASSLAGPSGSHSYNEQFF.